This T cell receptor beta chain was found in a study of T cell responses to AZD1222 COVID-19 vaccine. General observations from the study: Spike-specific TCR breadth rose after two AZD1222 doses, and depth rose as well. Repertoire sampling occurred only after the peak T cell response. Spike as a whole was targeted by vaccine-associated CD4 TCRs, dominant at 160-218 and 743-854.

For this clone: The antigen is not known.

Produced via immunoSEQ multiplex PCR; TCRdb's table is partial and in-frame only. The data contain about 100,000 clones, approximately 90% of them singletons. The V and J ends lost 4 bases and 1 base, in that order; junction bases with no gene match: 2. Germline values: CDR1 LGHNA, CDR2 YNFKEQ. CDR3 length equals 15 residues. This specimen was peripheral blood, taken on day 0 of AZD1222 vaccination. This receptor was identified in an adult in good health. The chain couples TRBV4-2 to TRBJ2-1; 9 nucleotides agree with TRBD2. The CDR3 nucleotides read TGTGCCAGCAGCCGAAGCGGGGGGTCCTACAATGAGCAGTTCTTC. Protein product: CASSRSGGSYNEQFF.